This record looks at one T cell receptor beta chain sequence and its context. Its antigen remains unknown. The data were taken from a study of CD8+CD57+ T cells in acquired aplastic anemia. At the level of the study: Average DNA yield from sorted CD4+ and CD8+ cells was about 3.2 ug.

Study observations and caveats: Under 35 was the count of CD8+ CDR3 sequences that patients shared with controls. The study found no significant CD8+ Simpson's diversity difference between patients and controls.

The use of genomic DNA as template underpinned the TCR beta VDJ and CDR3 profiling. MiXCR, applied by TCRdb to the reads, yields one record per CDR3 protein. Of 200,000 to 300,000 distinct CDR3 sequences listed, 70% to 85% are singletons. Whoever was chosen for sequencing had shown CD8+CD57+ cell expansion by flow cytometry. Every patient was diagnosed with severe acquired aplastic anemia. The sample taken for sequencing was sorted CD4+, CD8+, or CD8+CD57+ T cells (not recorded which) from PBMCs. The source of this sequence is a human donor with aplastic anemia.

The DNA for the CDR3 is TGTGCCAGCAGCTTAGAGAGGGCAGCTTTGGGTGAGCAGTTCTTC. This codes for CASSLERAALGEQFF. This sequence joins TRBV11-2 and TRBJ2-1, with a possible D match to TRBD2 (5 bases). The CDR3 consists of 15 residues. CDR1 is SGHAT and CDR2 is FQNNGV in the germline V gene. Trimming stripped 0 bases from V and 9 bases from J, with 15 bases between. The full variable domain, in which reference TRBV11-2 and TRBJ2-1 provide the parts outside the CDR3, is EAGVAQSPRYKIIEKRQSVAFWCNPISGHATLYWYQQILGQGPKLLIQFQNNGVVDDSQLPKDRFSAERLKGVDSTLKIQPAKLEDSAVYLCASSLERAALGEQFFGPGTRLTVL.